A selection of T cell receptor beta chains follows, all from one sample in a study of vaccination and CD4 T cells after COVID-19. TCRdb itself ran the PCR reads through MiXCR, one entry per CDR3 protein. Among 13,000 to 15,000 distinct CDR3 sequences listed, approximately 30% were seen once. Their antigens remain unidentified. The sample was cultured CD4+ T cells from blood. All receptors come from a human donor with COVID-19. Each CDR3 is given with its conserved first and last residue. A D gene is named only where the DNA matches it firmly. Expanded clones get a size class; other rows say once, few or many, or leave the size out.

j_call d_call v_call clone_size cdr3_nt cdr3_aa
TRBJ2-7 - TRBV7-9 few TGTGCCAGCAGCCCACAGGGAGACTACGAGCAGTACTTC CASSPQGDYEQYF
TRBJ1-2 - TRBV30 few TGTGCCTGGAGAATCAAAACACAACCTATGGACTATGGCTACACCTTC CAWRIKTQPMDYGYTF
TRBJ1-5 TRBD1 TRBV7-2 - TGTGCCAGCAGCCTAGGGGACAGGGGGGGCAATCAGCCCCAGCATTTT CASSLGDRGGNQPQHF
TRBJ1-1 - TRBV11-3 - TGTGCCAGCAGCATACGGACAGATACAAACACTGAAGCTTTCTTT CASSIRTDTNTEAFF
TRBJ1-5 - TRBV7-9 few TGTGCCAGCAGCTTTTCCGGGGACAATCAGCCCCAGCATTTT CASSFSGDNQPQHF
TRBJ1-1 TRBD1 TRBV5-1 - TGCGCCAGCAGCATTACAGGGGCCCCGAACACTGAAGCTTTCTTT CASSITGAPNTEAFF
TRBJ2-1 TRBD1 TRBV6-1 - TGTGCCAGCAGCTCCCTGGGACAGGTGAGCAATGAGCAGTTCTTC CASSSLGQVSNEQFF
TRBJ2-1 TRBD2 TRBV12-3/TRBV12-4 - TGTGCCAGCAGTCAGCGGGGGAGCCCCTACAATGAGCAGTTCTTC CASSQRGSPYNEQFF
TRBJ2-2 - TRBV20-1 few TGCAGTGCTAGTGTGGCGGCCGGGGAGCTGTTTTTT CSASVAAGELFF
TRBJ2-2 - TRBV6-4 few TGTGCCAGCAGAGGTGTCTCCGGGGAGCTGTTTTTT CASRGVSGELFF
TRBJ1-4 - TRBV7-6 few TGTGCCAGCAGCCCAGGGACACCCGCGGCTAATGAAAAACTGTTTTTT CASSPGTPAANEKLFF
TRBJ2-2 - TRBV30 - TGTGCCTGCGGGGGTACCGGGGAGCTGTTTTTT CACGGTGELFF
TRBJ2-1 TRBD2 TRBV7-2 few TGTGCCAGCACCTCGCCGGGGGGGAACAATGAGCAGTTCTTC CASTSPGGNNEQFF
TRBJ2-1 TRBD2 TRBV6-1 - TGTGCCAGCAGTGAAGATGTAGCGGGGTTCTACAATGAGCAGTTCTTC CASSEDVAGFYNEQFF
TRBJ2-5 - TRBV5-5 - TGTGCCAGCAGCGTCCACAGATTTCGGGAAATGTCAGAGACCCAGTACTTC CASSVHRFREMSETQYF
TRBJ2-5 TRBD1 TRBV29-1 once TGCAGCGTTGAATACCCGGACAGGGGGAAAGAGACCCAGTACTTC CSVEYPDRGKETQYF
TRBJ1-6 - TRBV23-1 - TGCGCCAGCAGTCAGTCCGCCCAGGGTGGGACGCATTCACCCCTCCACTTT CASSQSAQGGTHSPLHF
TRBJ1-5 - TRBV2 medium-sized TGTGCCAGCAGTGAAGCGGCTGGGGGCGGGGGGGGGCCCCAGCATTTT CASSEAAGGGGGPQHF
TRBJ1-2 TRBD1 TRBV27 medium-sized TGTGCCAGCAGTACCCAGGTACCCCCACCCGGGACAGCAAACTATGGCTACACCTTC CASSTQVPPPGTANYGYTF
TRBJ2-1 TRBD1 TRBV11-3 - TGTGCCAGCAGCCCACCCGGGACAGGCTACAATGAGCAGTTCTTC CASSPPGTGYNEQFF
TRBJ1-1 - TRBV20-1 few TGCAGCCCAAGGAAGAGGACAAACACTGAAGCTTTCTTT CSPRKRTNTEAFF
TRBJ2-4 - TRBV6-5 few TGTGCCAGCAGTTCGGGCATCCGAGAGTACTTC CASSSGIREYF
TRBJ1-2 - TRBV3-1 - TGTGCCAGCAGCCAAGATGCTGTTATCGACTATGGCTACACCTTC CASSQDAVIDYGYTF
TRBJ1-2 - TRBV7-2 - TGTGCCAGCAGCCTGAGGTTGGGAGGCTACACCTTC CASSLRLGGYTF
TRBJ1-2 - TRBV2 - TGTGCCAGCAGTCACCGCAGCAGTCCCTATGGCTACACCTTC CASSHRSSPYGYTF